This T cell receptor beta chain was recorded in a study of monozygotic twins with inflammatory bowel disease. Looked up from germline, CDR1 is SNHLY and CDR2 is FYNNEI. The CDR3 covers 11 residues. Whole-study findings and limits: Part of the variability in patient repertoires may have come from differing immunosuppressive treatments. Among the T cells, different subtypes could not be distinguished. Among twins, concordant and discordant pairs did not differ in repertoire similarity, possibly from limited power.

Regarding this clonotype: Its target is not known.

After re-calling the 5' RACE reads, TCRdb lists one entry per CDR3 protein, DNA absent. The sample holds some 210,000 distinct CDR3 sequences. Researchers collected more than 2 ml of blood per donor. V usage is TRBV2 and J usage is TRBJ2-7; TCRdb returns TRBD1, unconfirmable since there is no DNA. Source material: blood. The source of this sequence is a human donor with ulcerative colitis or Crohn's disease, or a healthy co-twin of an affected twin (not recorded which). CDR3 loop: CASSPRGEQYF. Full variable domain (rest looked up from reference TRBV2 and TRBJ2-7): EPEVTQTPSHQVTQMGQEVILRCVPISNHLYFYWYRQILGQKVEFLVSFYNNEISEKSEIFDDQFSVERPDGSNFTLKIRSTKLEDSAMYFCASSPRGEQYFGPGTRLTVT.